These T cell receptor beta chains were read from a single sample in a study of T cell responses to AZD1222 COVID-19 vaccine. Assay: immunoSEQ multiplex PCR; the TCRdb copy retains only in-frame clones and omits some. The table has approximately 70,000 clones, less than 90% seen once. The source was peripheral blood, collected on day 0 of AZD1222 vaccination. Receptor source: an adult in good health. Each CDR3 is given with its conserved first and last residue. The D gene is left open where the match is weak. Expanded clones get a size class; other rows say once, few or many, or leave the size out.

V gene	clone size	J gene	D gene	CDR3 DNA	CDR3 protein
TRBV21-1	once	TRBJ2-3	.	TGTGCCAGCAGCAAACGATCGAATGTAACAGATACGCAGTATTTT	CASSKRSNVTDTQYF
TRBV5-5	.	TRBJ1-2	.	TGTGCCAGCAGCTTGGAGTGGGGACAACCTGGCTACACCTTC	CASSLEWGQPGYTF
TRBV28	.	TRBJ2-1	.	TGTGCCAGCAGTTTAGGGGCGTACAATGAGCAGTTCTTC	CASSLGAYNEQFF
TRBV2	.	TRBJ1-1	.	TGTGCCAGCAGTACTACATTGTACACTGAAGCTTTCTTT	CASSTTLYTEAFF
TRBV28	.	TRBJ1-2	.	TGTGCCAGCAGATCCTCTGGTGTCGGCTACACCTTC	CASRSSGVGYTF
TRBV4-1	.	TRBJ1-1	.	TGCGCCAGCAGCCAAGATTCACAGGTTGAAGCTTTCTTT	CASSQDSQVEAFF
TRBV10-3	.	TRBJ2-7	TRBD1	TGTGCCATCGGCCCTGGACAGGGCGACTCCTACGAGCAGTACTTC	CAIGPGQGDSYEQYF
TRBV5-1	few	TRBJ1-6	.	TGCGCCAGCAGCCTGTCGTTTAATTCACCCCTCCACTTT	CASSLSFNSPLHF
TRBV30	once	TRBJ1-4	.	TGTGCCTGGAGTGTAGGTATGGGAAGCGGAAAACTGTTTTTT	CAWSVGMGSGKLFF
TRBV7-8	.	TRBJ1-3	.	TGTGCCAGCAGCTTAGGGGACCGACCGGGAACCTCTGGAAACACCATATATTTT	CASSLGDRPGTSGNTIYF
TRBV27	.	TRBJ1-4	TRBD1	TGTGCCAGCACCCAAATTAGGGACAGTAGGACAGGGCTTAATGAAAAACTGTTTTTT	CASTQIRDSRTGLNEKLFF
TRBV10-3	.	TRBJ2-5	TRBD2	TGTGCCATCCACCCGGGCCGGGGGGGCCGAGAGACCCAGTACTTC	CAIHPGRGGRETQYF
TRBV7-9	.	TRBJ2-1	TRBD1	TGTGCCAGCAGCTTAGGGACAGGGAATGAGCAGTTCTTC	CASSLGTGNEQFF
TRBV30	.	TRBJ1-3	.	TGTGCCTGGAGTGTAAGGCCCGGTGCCGGCACCATATATTTT	CAWSVRPGAGTIYF
TRBV3-1/TRBV3-2	.	TRBJ1-1	.	TGTGCCAGCAGCCACACGAACACTGAAGCTTTCTTT	CASSHTNTEAFF
TRBV7-9	.	TRBJ2-4	.	TGTGCCAGCAGCTTAGTGGGGACCGCCGACCCCTTTGCCAAAAACATTCAGTACTTC	CASSLVGTADPFAKNIQYF
TRBV18	once	TRBJ2-1	.	TGTGCCAGCTCACCACCCTCGACGGGTGAGCAGTTCTTC	CASSPPSTGEQFF
TRBV27	.	TRBJ1-2	.	TGTGCCAGCAGTCCCCAGGGACGGTGGACTATTTACTATGGCTACACCTTC	CASSPQGRWTIYYGYTF
TRBV19	.	TRBJ1-4	TRBD1	TGTGCCACTCGACAGGGAAGTCCTAATGAAAAACTGTTTTTT	CATRQGSPNEKLFF
TRBV19	.	TRBJ2-2	TRBD1	TGTGCCAGTAGTATCTCCAGGGGGACCGGGGAGCTGTTTTTT	CASSISRGTGELFF
TRBV4-1	once	TRBJ2-6	.	TGCGCCAGCAGCCCGGCAGGGACCGGGGCCAACGTCCTGACTTTC	CASSPAGTGANVLTF
TRBV11-3	.	TRBJ2-7	.	TGTGCCAGCAGCTTGAATCCGGGACCCCACTACGAGCAGTACTTC	CASSLNPGPHYEQYF
TRBV5-1	few	TRBJ2-2	TRBD1	TGCGCCAGCAGCTTGTCTGGGACAGGGAACACCGGGGAGCTGTTTTTT	CASSLSGTGNTGELFF
TRBV5-1	few	TRBJ1-1	.	TGCGCCAGCAGCTTGGAGGGGCCCTCTAAGAAAGCTTTCTTT	CASSLEGPSKKAFF
TRBV28	.	TRBJ2-3	TRBD2	TGTGCCAGCAGTCCCCCTAGCGGGGGGGCCCCAGATACGCAGTATTTT	CASSPPSGGAPDTQYF
TRBV19	few	TRBJ1-3	.	TGTGCCAGTAGTGTCACTGGGTATGGAAACACCATATATTTT	CASSVTGYGNTIYF
TRBV7-9	.	TRBJ1-1	.	TGTGCCAGCAGCTTAGAGACAGTTGAAGCTTTCTTT	CASSLETVEAFF
TRBV7-6	.	TRBJ2-7	.	TGTGCCAGCAGCCTGGGGGCAGGGAGCTCCTACGAGCAGTACTTC	CASSLGAGSSYEQYF
TRBV27	.	TRBJ1-6	.	TGTGCCAGCAGAACGAACAGGGAGAATTCACCCCTCCACTTT	CASRTNRENSPLHF
TRBV11-1	.	TRBJ2-2	TRBD1	TGTGCCAGCAGTTCTACTTCGACAGGGTCCGGGGAGCTGTTTTTT	CASSSTSTGSGELFF
TRBV9	once	TRBJ1-1	TRBD1	TGTGCCAGCAGCCCGACACACAGGGGTGGCACTGAAGCTTTCTTT	CASSPTHRGGTEAFF
TRBV6-1	.	TRBJ1-2	.	TGTGCCAGCAGTGAGATAATGGTTGGTGGCTACACCTTC	CASSEIMVGGYTF
TRBV10-2	.	TRBJ2-2	.	TGCGCCAGCAGACTATTGGGGGAGAACACCGGGGAGCTGTTTTTT	CASRLLGENTGELFF
TRBV28	.	TRBJ1-2	.	TGTGCCAGCAGTTCTCCGGGGGGGGCGCGTTATGGCTACACCTTC	CASSSPGGARYGYTF
TRBV3-1/TRBV3-2	.	TRBJ1-2	.	TGTGCCAGCAGCCAATCCTATGGCTACACCTTC	CASSQSYGYTF
TRBV7-2	.	TRBJ2-7	TRBD1	TGTGCCAGCAGCTTAGCAGGGACAGGGCCTTCCTACGAGCAGTACTTC	CASSLAGTGPSYEQYF
TRBV7-8	.	TRBJ2-2	.	TGTGCCAGCAGCTTACTTGGGTCCGCGAACACCGGGGAGCTGTTTTTT	CASSLLGSANTGELFF
TRBV28	.	TRBJ1-5	.	TGTGCCAGCCGGACCGTACTGAATCAGCCCCAGCATTTT	CASRTVLNQPQHF
TRBV30	.	TRBJ1-6	.	TGTGCCTGGGGCGGTTTCCCCTATAATTCACCCCTCCACTTT	CAWGGFPYNSPLHF
TRBV6-4	.	TRBJ1-3	TRBD1	TGTGCCGCTAGGACAGGGGGCATTCTAGGAAACACCATATATTTT	CAARTGGILGNTIYF
TRBV30	.	TRBJ2-7	.	TGTGCCTGGAGTGTAGCCCACGAGCAGTACTTC	CAWSVAHEQYF
TRBV5-1	.	TRBJ1-5	.	TGCGCCAGCAGCTTGGAGGGCAGGGCGAATCAGCCCCAGCATTTT	CASSLEGRANQPQHF
TRBV5-6	.	TRBJ1-3	TRBD1	TGTGCCAGCAGCCGGAGGGTGGGACAGCACTCTGGAAACACCATATATTTT	CASSRRVGQHSGNTIYF
TRBV9	.	TRBJ2-6	TRBD2	TGTGCCAGCAGCGTAGGGAGAGCGGGGGGGCCTGGGGCCAACGTCCTGACTTTC	CASSVGRAGGPGANVLTF
TRBV4-1	.	TRBJ1-1	TRBD1	TGCGCCAGCAGCCTTGGGACAGTTTTGAACACTGAAGCTTTCTTT	CASSLGTVLNTEAFF
TRBV5-1	.	TRBJ2-6	TRBD1	TGCGCCAGCAGCTTGGTCGGACAGGGGGCCGGAGGGGCCAACGTCCTGACTTTC	CASSLVGQGAGGANVLTF
TRBV27	.	TRBJ2-2	TRBD1	TGTGCCAGCAGTTTATTGCCAGGGGGCCTCGCCGGGGAGCTGTTTTTT	CASSLLPGGLAGELFF
TRBV4-1	.	TRBJ2-5	TRBD2	TGCGCCAGCAGCCCCCAACTAGCGGGGGTTGAGACCCAGTACTTC	CASSPQLAGVETQYF
TRBV9	.	TRBJ1-2	TRBD1	TGTGCCAGCAGCGTAGGGGACAGTAACTATGGCTACACCTTC	CASSVGDSNYGYTF
TRBV5-3	few	TRBJ2-3	TRBD2	TGTGCCAGAAGCTTGGGTCAGCGGGGGAGGGATACGCAGTATTTT	CARSLGQRGRDTQYF
TRBV29-1	.	TRBJ2-5	TRBD2	TGCAGCGTTAGGGTGACTAGCGGGTGGGAGACCCAGTACTTC	CSVRVTSGWETQYF
TRBV7-9	few	TRBJ1-2	.	TGTGCCAGCAGCTTAACAAATGGGGGGATCGATGGCTACACCTTC	CASSLTNGGIDGYTF
TRBV4-2	few	TRBJ2-7	.	TGTGCCAGCAGCCAAGAAGGAACTAGTGCGTACGAGCAGTACTTC	CASSQEGTSAYEQYF
TRBV11-1	.	TRBJ1-5	.	TGTGCCAGCAGCTTATCCAGGGATAGCAATCAGCCCCAGCATTTT	CASSLSRDSNQPQHF
TRBV6-5	.	TRBJ1-2	.	TGTGCCAGCAGTTCAGGGACCGCCAGCCGCTACACCTTC	CASSSGTASRYTF
TRBV28	.	TRBJ1-1	TRBD1	TGTGCCAGCAGTTTAATATTACAGGGGGCGACAGCTTTCTTT	CASSLILQGATAFF